Sequencing of this T cell receptor (beta chain) was carried out in a study of shared clonotypes between healthy human individuals. Overall study: Per donor, CD8 memory used one plate, CD8 naive used two, CD4 memory used three and CD4 naive used three.

Overall study results and limits: Sorted-subset samples were not fully sequenced, rarefaction indicated. Non-shared clonotypes showed lower generation probabilities than clonotypes common to all four donors. Estimated richness was generally greater in naive than memory subsets.

The repertoire was sequenced with immunoSEQ multiplex PCR; TCRdb's copy has only in-frame clones and lacks some. In the table there are some 2,100,000 clones, approximately 94% of which are singletons. Concerning this clone: As yet, its antigen is unknown.

Terminally differentiated effector memory CD45RA+ cells were excluded by CCR7 positive selection of CD45RO-negative cells. Germline CDR1 is LGHNA and CDR2 is YNFKEQ. The CDR3 runs to 17 residues. The ends were cut back, 0 bases at V and 1 base at J, with 12 bases in the middle. Material: naive CD8+ T cells from PBMCs. The origin of this receptor is a young man in good health. Some clones in this sample may be carry-over from other donors' samples. The chain is built from TRBV4-2 and TRBJ2-2; possibly TRBD2 for D (6 bases). The CDR3 DNA reads as TGTGCCAGCAGCCAAGATCGGAGTAGCGGGAACACCGGGGAGCTGTTTTTT. Encoded protein: CASSQDRSSGNTGELFF.